This T cell receptor (beta chain) emerged from a study of blood T cells in healthy people across ages. As for the study in general: About one barcoded TCR beta cDNA was captured per two T cells.

This CDR3 has 14 amino acids. Germline V lookup: CDR1 SGHRS, CDR2 YFSETQ. V was clipped by 7 bases and J by 10 bases; unmatched bases: 11. The authors ran a second PCR of about 6 to 11 cycles using a sample-barcoded 5' primer and a J-beta primer mix. Tags on each cDNA molecule came from a template-switch adaptor with 12 random nucleotides. Each CDR3 protein is one row after TCRdb ran MiXCR on the 5' RACE reads. The sample carries 1.2 million to 1.5 million distinct CDR3 sequences, around two fifths recorded once. Study observations and caveats: With age, beta diversity per million T cells declined roughly linearly, significantly by approximately 40.

This clonotype was seen a few times. Its antigen is not identified. This TCR was sampled from a woman younger than 30 in good health. This sequence joins TRBV5-1 and TRBJ1-6, with 7 bases that match TRBD1. Input material: blood. The DNA for the CDR3 is TGCGCCAGCGCTGAGACAGGGCTAGACTCACCCCTCCACTTT. This codes for CASAETGLDSPLHF. The whole variable domain, remainder taken from reference TRBV5-1 and TRBJ1-6, is KAGVTQTPRYLIKTRGQQVTLSCSPISGHRSVSWYQQTPGQGLQFLFEYFSETQRNKGNFPGRFSGRQFSNSRSEMNVSTLELGDSALYLCASAETGLDSPLHFGNGTRLTVT.